This T cell receptor beta chain was captured by sequencing in a study of T-cell reconstitution after alpha-beta-depleted transplantation in children. Preparation of the TCRbeta library involved a method that used unique molecular identifiers. Using its own MiXCR run on the PCR reads, TCRdb lists one record per CDR3 protein. This table holds around 600,000 distinct CDR3 sequences, under 12% found once. Germline V gene sequence: CDR1 SGHTA, CDR2 FQGNSA. The V gene lost 2 bases and the J gene lost 0 bases, with 7 bases spanning the gap. The CDR3 is made up of 14 amino acids. The specimen was PBMCs from the stem cell graft donor, collected from the stem cell graft. The clonotype originates from a human donor who donated a stem cell graft to a child with acute myeloid leukemia. The rearrangement joins TRBV7-2 to TRBJ1-1; D not resolved. In DNA, the CDR3 is TGTGCCAGCAGCTTACTAGCCGTGAACACTGAAGCTTTCTTT. Protein product: CASSLLAVNTEAFF.